Below, one T cell receptor (beta chain) is given with its context. The antigen this receptor binds is unknown. Per-base quality was not reported, and no clone a single base away is much larger than it. Library preparation was by the immunoSEQ multiplex PCR assay. For the original study's pipeline: A statistical classification framework was built to diagnose cytomegalovirus status from the catalog of TCR beta chain sequences. The table was pulled from immuneACCESS by TCRdb, which kept in-frame rearrangements only. Such tables lose some clones; where checked, under half of the loss comes from unresolved V genes, and the rest has no known cause. The DNA gave D and trimming, while V, J and clone size come from that table. The sample has 90,000 to 120,000 clones on record, approximately 85% of them singletons. Around 3.1% of the sample belongs to the ten largest clones. Taken from the germline V gene, the CDR1 and CDR2 loops are LGHNT and FRNRAP. A distance of 6 bases separates the germline ends of V and J, which lose 1 base and 9 bases respectively. From the cysteine up to the phenylalanine, the CDR3 has a length of 12 residues. Just the 36-base CDR3 DNA is kept, in frame starting at base 1.

Separate from the roughly 700-subject first cohort, the validation cohort of 90 to 150 subjects was the group to which the donors belonged. These data come from a study of cytomegalovirus exposure and HLA in healthy donors (TCRdb year 2017). Regarding the study in general: The 500 to 800 repertoires of the first cohort and the 110 or so validation repertoires were produced on the same platform, according to a later analysis. A separate validation cohort of about 110 different subjects was used in addition to the 666-subject first cohort. The aim of the study was to test whether cataloging public T cell receptors could identify signatures of past pathogen exposure. The study combined high-throughput TCR immunosequencing, statistical association of individual TCRs with disease status, and machine learning to predict cytomegalovirus infection status.

Broad study findings and their caveats: A later analysis lacked HLA typing for the validation cohort, so it scored co-occurrence in that cohort across all 110 or so repertoires. A later analysis found that TCRs clustered in the first cohort also tended to co-occur in the 95 to 150 validation repertoires, with 94% of cluster scores above 0. A total of fewer than 200 TCR beta chains were listed by the study as associated with cytomegalovirus. While some public TCRs were present in many individuals, most TCR sequences turned up only very rarely across donors. The authors suggested that the approach could potentially be extended to other disease states and immunological phenotypes. In both the original and validation cohorts, the classifier was reported to diagnose cytomegalovirus status with high specificity and sensitivity. In vitro tests confirmed that a few of the cytomegalovirus-associated TCR beta chains recognize cytomegalovirus antigens.

This sequence was found in a woman aged 18-30 years in good health and CMV-seronegative. Sample: PBMCs. The sequence joins TRBV12-5 to TRBJ2-2, with no D gene named confidently. The DNA reads TGTGCTAGTGGTTTGGGAGCTAGGGAGCTGTTTTTT. Its translation is CASGLGARELFF.